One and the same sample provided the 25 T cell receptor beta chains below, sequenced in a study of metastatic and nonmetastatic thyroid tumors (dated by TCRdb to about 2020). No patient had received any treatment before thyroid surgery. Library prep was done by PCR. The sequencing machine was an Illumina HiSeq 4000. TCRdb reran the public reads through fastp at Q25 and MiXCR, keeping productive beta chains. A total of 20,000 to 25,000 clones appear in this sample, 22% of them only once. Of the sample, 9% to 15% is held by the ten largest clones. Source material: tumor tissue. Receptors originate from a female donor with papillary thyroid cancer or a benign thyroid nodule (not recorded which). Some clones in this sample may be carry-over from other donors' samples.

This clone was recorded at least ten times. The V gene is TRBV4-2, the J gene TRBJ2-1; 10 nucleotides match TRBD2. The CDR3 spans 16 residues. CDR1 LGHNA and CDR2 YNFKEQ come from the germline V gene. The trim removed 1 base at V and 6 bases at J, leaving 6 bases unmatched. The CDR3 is CASSQVGTSVSNEQFF. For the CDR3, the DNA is TGTGCCAGCAGCCAAGTAGGGACTAGCGTCTCCAATGAGCAGTTCTTC.

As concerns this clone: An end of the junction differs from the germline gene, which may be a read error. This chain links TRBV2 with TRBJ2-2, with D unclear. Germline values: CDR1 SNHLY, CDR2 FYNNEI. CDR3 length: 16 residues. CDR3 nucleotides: TGTTCCAGCAGTGTCGACCGGCTCCTAGTCACCGGGGAGCTGTTTTTT. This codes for CSSSVDRLLVTGELFF.

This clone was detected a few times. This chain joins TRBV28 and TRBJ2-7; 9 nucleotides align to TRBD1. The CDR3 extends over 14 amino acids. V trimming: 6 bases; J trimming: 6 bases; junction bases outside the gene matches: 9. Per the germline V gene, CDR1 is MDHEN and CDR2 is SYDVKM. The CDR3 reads CASRYRDRAFEQYF. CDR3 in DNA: TGTGCCAGCAGGTACCGGGACAGGGCGTTCGAGCAGTACTTC.

CDR3 sequence: CASSLAGGAEAFF. CDR3 coding DNA: TGTGCCAGCAGCTTAGCTGGGGGGGCTGAAGCTTTCTTT. The rearrangement uses TRBV11-2 and TRBJ1-1, with a weak D call TRBD1 (5 bases). The CDR3 covers 13 residues. CDR1 SGHAT and CDR2 FQNNGV come from the germline V gene. Trimming took off 1 base at V and 6 bases at J, with 9 bases between the two ends.

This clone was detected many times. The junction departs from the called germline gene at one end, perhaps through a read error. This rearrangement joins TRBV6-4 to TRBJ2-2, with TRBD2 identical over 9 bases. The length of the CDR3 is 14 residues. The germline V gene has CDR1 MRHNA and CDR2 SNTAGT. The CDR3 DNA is TGTGCCAGCAGTGGGACTAGCGACACCGGGGAGCTGGTTTTT. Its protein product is CASSGTSDTGELVF.

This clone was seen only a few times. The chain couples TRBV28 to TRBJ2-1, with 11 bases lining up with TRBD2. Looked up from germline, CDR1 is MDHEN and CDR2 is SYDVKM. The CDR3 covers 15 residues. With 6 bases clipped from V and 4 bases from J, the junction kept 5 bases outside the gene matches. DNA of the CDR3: TGTGCCAGCAGCCAGGGACTAGCGGATTACAATGAGCAGTTCTTC. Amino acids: CASSQGLADYNEQFF.

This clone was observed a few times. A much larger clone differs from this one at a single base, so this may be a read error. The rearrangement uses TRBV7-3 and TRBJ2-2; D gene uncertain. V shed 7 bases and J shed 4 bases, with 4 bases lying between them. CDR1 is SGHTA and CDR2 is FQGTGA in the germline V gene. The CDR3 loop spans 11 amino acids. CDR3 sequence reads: CASMATGELFF. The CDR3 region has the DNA TGTGCCAGCATGGCCACCGGGGAGCTGTTTTTT. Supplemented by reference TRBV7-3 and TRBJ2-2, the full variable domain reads GAGVSQTPSNKVTEKGKYVELRCDPISGHTALYWYRQSLGQGPEFLIYFQGTGAADDSGLPNDRFFAVRPEGSVSTLKIQRTERGDSAVYLCASMATGELFFGEGSRLTVL.

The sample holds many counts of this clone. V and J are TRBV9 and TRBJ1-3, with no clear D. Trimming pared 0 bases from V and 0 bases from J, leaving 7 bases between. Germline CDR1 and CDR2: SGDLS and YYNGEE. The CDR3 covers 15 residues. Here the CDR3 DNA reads TGTGCCAGCAGCGTAGGAGACTCCTCTGGAAACACCATATATTTT. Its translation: CASSVGDSSGNTIYF.

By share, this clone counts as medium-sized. CDR3 residues: CASSYVGEAFF. The DNA for the CDR3 is TGTGCCAGCAGTTACGTTGGTGAAGCTTTCTTT. This rearrangement joins TRBV6-5 to TRBJ1-1; D gene uncertain. The germline gives CDR1 MNHEY, CDR2 SVGAGI. This CDR3 contains 11 residues. The V and J ends lost 2 bases and 7 bases respectively, with 5 bases between them.

CDR3: CSASGTGGGGYTF. DNA of the CDR3: TGCAGTGCGTCCGGGACAGGGGGAGGTGGCTACACCTTC. V is TRBV20-1 and J is TRBJ1-2; 11 nucleotides match TRBD1. The CDR3 totals 13 residues. The V gene end was trimmed by 6 bases and the J gene end by 7 bases; junction bases not matched to a gene: 7. CDR1 is DFQATT and CDR2 is SNEGSKA in the germline V gene (reference sequence).

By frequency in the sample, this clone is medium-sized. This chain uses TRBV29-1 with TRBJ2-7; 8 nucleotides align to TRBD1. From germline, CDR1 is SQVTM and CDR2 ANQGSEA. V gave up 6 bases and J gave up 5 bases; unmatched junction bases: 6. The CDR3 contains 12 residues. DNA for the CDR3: TGCAGCGTGACCGGACAGGGCCACGAGCAGTACTTC. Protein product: CSVTGQGHEQYF.

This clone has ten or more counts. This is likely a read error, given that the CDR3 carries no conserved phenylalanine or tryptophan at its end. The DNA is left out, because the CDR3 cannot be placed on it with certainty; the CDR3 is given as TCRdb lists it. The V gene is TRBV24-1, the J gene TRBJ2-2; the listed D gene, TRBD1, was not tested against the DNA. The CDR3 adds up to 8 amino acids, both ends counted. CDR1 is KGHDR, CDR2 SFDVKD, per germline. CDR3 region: CATTLLDR.

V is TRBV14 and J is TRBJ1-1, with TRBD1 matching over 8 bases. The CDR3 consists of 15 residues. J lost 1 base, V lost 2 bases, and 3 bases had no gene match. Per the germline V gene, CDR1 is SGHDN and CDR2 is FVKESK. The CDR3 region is CASSQWTGRNTEAFF. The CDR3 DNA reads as TGTGCCAGCAGCCAATGGACAGGGAGGAACACTGAAGCTTTCTTT.

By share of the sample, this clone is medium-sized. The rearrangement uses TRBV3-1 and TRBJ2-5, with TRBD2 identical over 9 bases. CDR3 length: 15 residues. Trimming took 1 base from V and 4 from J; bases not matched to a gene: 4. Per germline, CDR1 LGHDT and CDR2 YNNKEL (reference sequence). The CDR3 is CASSQGLAGVETQYF. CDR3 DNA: TGTGCCAGCAGCCAAGGGTTAGCGGGAGTAGAGACCCAGTACTTC.

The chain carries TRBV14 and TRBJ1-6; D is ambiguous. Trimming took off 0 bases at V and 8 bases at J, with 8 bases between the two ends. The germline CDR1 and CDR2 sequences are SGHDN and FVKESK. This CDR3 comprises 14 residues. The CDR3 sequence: CASSQDRVYSPLHF. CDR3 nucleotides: TGTGCCAGCAGCCAAGATCGAGTATATTCACCCCTCCACTTT.

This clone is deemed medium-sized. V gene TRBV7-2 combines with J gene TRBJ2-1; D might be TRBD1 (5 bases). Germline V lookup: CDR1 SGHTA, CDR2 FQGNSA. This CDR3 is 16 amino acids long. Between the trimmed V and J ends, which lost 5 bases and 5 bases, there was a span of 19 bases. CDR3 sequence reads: CASSPLGRGYDNEQFF. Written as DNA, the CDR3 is TGTGCCAGCAGCCCTCTGGGTAGGGGCTACGACAATGAGCAGTTCTTC.

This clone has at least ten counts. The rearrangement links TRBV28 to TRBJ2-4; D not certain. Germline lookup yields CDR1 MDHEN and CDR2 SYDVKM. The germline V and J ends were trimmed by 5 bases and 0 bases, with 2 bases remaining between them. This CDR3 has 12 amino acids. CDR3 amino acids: CASSLAKNIQYF. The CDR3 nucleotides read TGTGCCAGCAGTCTAGCCAAAAACATTCAGTACTTC.

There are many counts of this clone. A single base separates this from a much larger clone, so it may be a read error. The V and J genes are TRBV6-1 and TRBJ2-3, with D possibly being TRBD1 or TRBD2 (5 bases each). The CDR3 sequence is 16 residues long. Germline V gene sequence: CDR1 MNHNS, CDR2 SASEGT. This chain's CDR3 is CVSSELGVTSTDTQYF. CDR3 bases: TGTGTCAGCAGTGAACTGGGGGTCACTAGCACAGATACGCAGTATTTT.

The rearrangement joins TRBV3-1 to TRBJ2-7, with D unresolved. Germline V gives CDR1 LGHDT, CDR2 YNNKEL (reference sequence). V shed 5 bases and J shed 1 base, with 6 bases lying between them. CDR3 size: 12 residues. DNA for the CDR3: TGTGCCAGCAGCGAGAGATCCTACGAGCAGTACTTC. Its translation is CASSERSYEQYF.

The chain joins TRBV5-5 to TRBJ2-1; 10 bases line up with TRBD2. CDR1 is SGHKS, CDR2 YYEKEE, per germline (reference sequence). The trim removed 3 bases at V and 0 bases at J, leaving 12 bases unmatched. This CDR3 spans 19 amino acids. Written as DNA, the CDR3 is TGTGCCAGCAGCTGGGCGGGGCTAGCGGGGGTTGACTCCTACAATGAGCAGTTCTTC. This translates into CASSWAGLAGVDSYNEQFF.

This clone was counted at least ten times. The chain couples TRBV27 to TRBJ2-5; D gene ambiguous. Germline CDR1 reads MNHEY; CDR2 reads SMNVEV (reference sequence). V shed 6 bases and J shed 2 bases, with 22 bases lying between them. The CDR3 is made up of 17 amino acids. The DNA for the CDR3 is TGTGCCAGCAGCCTGAGGCCCCACCCACGTAATCAAGAGACCCAGTACTTC. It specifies CASSLRPHPRNQETQYF.

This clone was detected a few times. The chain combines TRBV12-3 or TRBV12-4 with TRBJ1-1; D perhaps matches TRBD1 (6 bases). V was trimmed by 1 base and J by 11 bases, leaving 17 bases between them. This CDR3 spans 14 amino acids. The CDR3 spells CASSLEGGAGRAFF. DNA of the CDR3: TGTGCCAGCAGTTTAGAGGGGGGCGCCGGGCGCGCTTTCTTT.

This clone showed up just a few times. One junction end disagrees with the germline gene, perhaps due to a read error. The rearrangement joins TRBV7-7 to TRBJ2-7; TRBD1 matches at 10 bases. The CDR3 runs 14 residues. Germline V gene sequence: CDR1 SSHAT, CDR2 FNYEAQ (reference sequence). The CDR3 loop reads CASSPGQGVFEQYF. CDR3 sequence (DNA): TGTGCTAGCAGCCCTGGACAGGGGGTATTTGAGCAGTACTTC.

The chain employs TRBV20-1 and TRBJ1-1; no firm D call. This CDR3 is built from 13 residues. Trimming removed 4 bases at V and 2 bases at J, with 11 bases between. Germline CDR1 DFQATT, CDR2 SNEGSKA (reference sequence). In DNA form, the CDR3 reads TGCAGTGCTACGACGGGCCGTAACACTGAAGCTTTCTTT. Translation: CSATTGRNTEAFF.

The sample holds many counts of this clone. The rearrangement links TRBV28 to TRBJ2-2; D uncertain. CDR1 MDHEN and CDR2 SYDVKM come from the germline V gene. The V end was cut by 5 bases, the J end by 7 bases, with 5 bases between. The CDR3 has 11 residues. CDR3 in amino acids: CASSRVGELFF. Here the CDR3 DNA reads TGTGCCAGCAGTAGGGTCGGGGAGCTGTTTTTT.